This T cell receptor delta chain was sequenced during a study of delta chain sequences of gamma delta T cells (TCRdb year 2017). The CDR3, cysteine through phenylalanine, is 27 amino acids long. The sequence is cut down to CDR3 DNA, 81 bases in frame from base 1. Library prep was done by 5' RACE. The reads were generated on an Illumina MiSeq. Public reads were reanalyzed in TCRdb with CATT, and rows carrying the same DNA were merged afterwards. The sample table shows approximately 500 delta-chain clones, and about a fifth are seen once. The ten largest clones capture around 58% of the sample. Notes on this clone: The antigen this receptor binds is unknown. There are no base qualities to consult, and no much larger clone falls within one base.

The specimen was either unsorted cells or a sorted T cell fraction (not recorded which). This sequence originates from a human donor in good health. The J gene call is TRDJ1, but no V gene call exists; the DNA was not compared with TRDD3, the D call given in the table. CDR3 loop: CASSDLTLSDKQWYQRRVGSPSVLGIF. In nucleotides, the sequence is TGTGCCTCTTCCGATCTCACTCTATCCGACAAGCAGTGGTATCAACGCAGAGTTGGGTCTCCTTCTGTCTTGGGGATCTTT.